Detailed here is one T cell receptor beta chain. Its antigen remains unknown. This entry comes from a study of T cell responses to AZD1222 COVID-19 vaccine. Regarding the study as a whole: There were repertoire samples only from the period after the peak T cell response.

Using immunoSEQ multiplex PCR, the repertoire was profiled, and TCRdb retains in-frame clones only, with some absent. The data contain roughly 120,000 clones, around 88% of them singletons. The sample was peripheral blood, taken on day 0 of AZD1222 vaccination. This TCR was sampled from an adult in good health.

The CDR3 region has the DNA TGTGCCAGCAGCGTAGTTGGGGACGTGAGCTCCTACAATGAGCAGTTCTTC. Translation gives CASSVVGDVSSYNEQFF. This chain links TRBV9 with TRBJ2-1; D is perhaps TRBD1 or TRBD2 (5 bases each). Trimming left V 0 bases short and J 0 bases short, with 13 bases between. This CDR3 spans 17 amino acids. The V gene's germline CDR1 is SGDLS and CDR2 YYNGEE.